This is a list of T cell receptor beta chains from one sample in a study of blood T cells in healthy people across ages. TCRdb processed the 5' RACE reads anew with MiXCR; each CDR3 protein has one entry. The sample contains more than 800,000 distinct CDR3 sequences, 40% to 45% of which appear only once. Sequencing was carried out using blood. The receptors were sampled from a woman aged 60-70 years in good health. Each CDR3 is given with its conserved first and last residue. The order of the fields is clone size, V gene, J gene, D gene, CDR3 protein, CDR3 DNA. D genes are given only for firm matches. Clone size is shown for a subset of rows, as once, few, many or a class of expanded clone.

size: few; V: TRBV24-1; J: TRBJ2-2; D: .; CDR3: CATSDPGSTGELFF; DNA: TGTGCCACCAGTGATCCAGGGTCCACCGGGGAGCTGTTTTTT
size: .; V: TRBV20-1; J: TRBJ2-7; D: TRBD1; CDR3: CSAGRDSRIYEQYF; DNA: TGCAGTGCTGGTAGGGACAGCCGAATCTACGAGCAGTACTTC
size: .; V: TRBV7-9; J: TRBJ2-5; D: .; CDR3: CASRQGTAQETQYF; DNA: TGTGCCAGCAGACAAGGGACTGCCCAAGAGACCCAGTACTTC
size: .; V: TRBV6-6; J: TRBJ1-1; D: .; CDR3: CASRPGRVNTEAFF; DNA: TGTGCCAGCAGACCGGGACGGGTGAACACTGAAGCTTTCTTT
size: once; V: TRBV29-1; J: TRBJ2-5; D: TRBD1; CDR3: CSIEVRGRETQYF; DNA: TGCAGCATTGAAGTCAGGGGGCGAGAGACCCAGTACTTC
size: .; V: TRBV20-1; J: TRBJ2-7; D: .; CDR3: CSARVPASPYEQYF; DNA: TGCAGTGCTAGAGTGCCGGCTAGCCCCTACGAGCAGTACTTC
size: .; V: TRBV27; J: TRBJ2-3; D: .; CDR3: CASRTPYSADTQYF; DNA: TGTGCCAGCAGGACCCCGTATAGCGCAGATACGCAGTATTTT
size: .; V: TRBV10-3; J: TRBJ2-3; D: .; CDR3: CAISLSGSTDTQYF; DNA: TGTGCCATCAGCCTTAGCGGCAGCACAGATACGCAGTATTTT
size: few; V: TRBV5-6; J: TRBJ1-5; D: .; CDR3: CASSRGGNQPQHF; DNA: TGTGCCAGCAGCCGAGGGGGCAATCAGCCCCAGCATTTT
size: once; V: TRBV12-3/TRBV12-4; J: TRBJ1-5; D: .; CDR3: CASSNIQGSNQPQHF; DNA: TGTGCCAGCAGTAACATACAGGGCAGCAATCAGCCCCAGCATTTT
size: many; V: TRBV9; J: TRBJ2-1; D: TRBD2; CDR3: CASSVGLASYNEQFF; DNA: TGCGCCAGCAGCGTGGGACTAGCCTCCTACAATGAGCAGTTCTTC
size: few; V: TRBV7-9; J: TRBJ2-3; D: TRBD2; CDR3: CASSLIREGVYTQYF; DNA: TGTGCCAGCAGCTTAATACGGGAGGGGGTATATACGCAGTATTTT
size: .; V: TRBV20-1; J: TRBJ1-2; D: TRBD1; CDR3: CSAPDRGSGRGYGYTF; DNA: TGCAGTGCTCCAGACAGGGGGTCCGGTCGAGGCTATGGCTACACCTTC
size: .; V: TRBV5-1; J: TRBJ2-1; D: TRBD2; CDR3: CASSFGASGRGGSNEQFF; DNA: TGCGCCAGCAGCTTCGGGGCTAGCGGGAGAGGGGGATCCAATGAGCAGTTCTTC
size: once; V: TRBV20-1; J: TRBJ1-1; D: .; CDR3: CSAVQGALNTEAFF; DNA: TGCAGTGCGGTGCAGGGAGCCCTGAACACTGAAGCTTTCTTT
size: .; V: TRBV28; J: TRBJ2-6; D: .; CDR3: CASSPLSGLGANVLTF; DNA: TGTGCCAGCAGTCCTTTATCAGGGCTGGGGGCCAACGTCCTGACTTTC
size: .; V: TRBV27; J: TRBJ2-3; D: .; CDR3: CASSFGNTDTQYF; DNA: TGTGCCAGCAGTTTTGGGAACACAGATACGCAGTATTTT
size: few; V: TRBV2; J: TRBJ2-1; D: TRBD2; CDR3: CASSDRLAASGEQFF; DNA: TGTGCCAGCAGTGACCGACTAGCGGCTTCCGGGGAGCAGTTCTTC
size: few; V: TRBV11-2; J: TRBJ2-7; D: TRBD2; CDR3: CASRGLAGPYEQYF; DNA: TGTGCCAGCAGGGGACTAGCGGGCCCCTACGAGCAGTACTTC
size: .; V: TRBV10-3; J: TRBJ2-7; D: TRBD2; CDR3: CAISENFREGYNEQYF; DNA: TGTGCCATCAGTGAAAACTTCAGGGAGGGCTACAATGAGCAGTACTTC
size: .; V: TRBV20-1; J: TRBJ2-7; D: .; CDR3: CGARGETAYEQYF; DNA: TGCGGTGCTAGAGGGGAGACCGCGTACGAGCAGTACTTC
size: once; V: TRBV2; J: TRBJ1-2; D: .; CDR3: CASSGWSYGYTF; DNA: TGTGCCAGCAGCGGGTGGTCCTATGGCTACACCTTC
size: few; V: TRBV5-1; J: TRBJ2-1; D: .; CDR3: CASSLGPTSIDEQFF; DNA: TGTGCCAGCAGCTTGGGTCCCACTAGCATCGATGAGCAGTTCTTC
size: .; V: TRBV24-1; J: TRBJ2-5; D: TRBD1; CDR3: CAASDQQGWETQYF; DNA: TGTGCCGCCAGTGATCAACAGGGGTGGGAGACCCAGTACTTC
size: .; V: TRBV7-2; J: TRBJ1-6; D: .; CDR3: CASSLVGGSPPHF; DNA: TGTGCCAGCAGCTTAGTTGGAGGTTCACCCCCCCACTTT
size: .; V: TRBV20-1; J: TRBJ2-7; D: .; CDR3: CSARGTVFPYEQYF; DNA: TGCAGTGCTAGAGGCACAGTCTTCCCCTACGAGCAGTACTTC
size: few; V: TRBV11-2; J: TRBJ2-7; D: TRBD2; CDR3: CASSLTLAGEHEQYF; DNA: TGTGCCAGCAGCTTGACCTTAGCGGGAGAACACGAGCAGTACTTC
size: once; V: TRBV7-2; J: TRBJ1-1; D: .; CDR3: CASSPAGLPTTEAFF; DNA: TGTGCCAGCAGCCCCGCGGGGCTCCCGACCACTGAAGCTTTCTTT
size: few; V: TRBV15; J: TRBJ1-2; D: .; CDR3: CATSRVPTSNYGYTF; DNA: TGTGCCACCAGCAGAGTCCCGACAAGTAACTATGGCTACACCTTC
size: many; V: TRBV20-1; J: TRBJ2-5; D: TRBD2; CDR3: CSARDSRFRRLAGRETQYF; DNA: TGCAGTGCTAGAGATTCGAGGTTCCGGAGACTAGCGGGAAGGGAGACCCAGTACTTC
size: many; V: TRBV24-1; J: TRBJ1-5; D: TRBD1; CDR3: CATSPGGVGQPQHF; DNA: TGTGCCACCAGTCCAGGGGGGGTCGGTCAGCCCCAGCATTTT
size: few; V: TRBV29-1; J: TRBJ2-2; D: .; CDR3: CSVYNTGELFF; DNA: TGCAGCGTTTATAACACCGGGGAGCTGTTTTTT
size: .; V: TRBV6-5; J: TRBJ2-5; D: .; CDR3: CASSQSPQTQYF; DNA: TGTGCCAGCAGCCAGTCCCCCCAGACCCAGTACTTC
size: few; V: TRBV6-2/TRBV6-3; J: TRBJ2-3; D: TRBD2; CDR3: CASSHPPGLAGDTQYF; DNA: TGTGCCAGCAGCCACCCCCCAGGACTAGCGGGAGATACGCAGTATTTT
size: few; V: TRBV21-1; J: TRBJ1-4; D: .; CDR3: CASSKGGQRNEKLFF; DNA: TGCGCCAGCAGCAAAGGAGGTCAGAGAAATGAAAAACTGTTTTTT
size: .; V: TRBV15; J: TRBJ2-1; D: .; CDR3: CATTSSRGSYNEQFF; DNA: TGTGCCACTACCTCCAGTAGAGGCTCCTACAATGAGCAGTTCTTC
size: .; V: TRBV12-3/TRBV12-4; J: TRBJ2-5; D: .; CDR3: CASSLALGRGAQETQYF; DNA: TGTGCCAGCAGTTTAGCGCTCGGCAGGGGGGCTCAAGAGACCCAGTACTTC
size: .; V: TRBV12-5; J: TRBJ1-6; D: .; CDR3: CASGSAGPGPGLNSPLHF; DNA: TGTGCTAGTGGTTCAGCGGGGCCGGGTCCGGGCCTTAATTCACCCCTCCACTTT
size: few; V: TRBV20-1; J: TRBJ2-5; D: .; CDR3: CSATRVGVQETQYF; DNA: TGCAGTGCCACCAGAGTCGGCGTCCAAGAGACCCAGTACTTC
size: many; V: TRBV7-2; J: TRBJ2-7; D: .; CDR3: CASSLAGTVSYEQYF; DNA: TGTGCCAGCAGCTTAGCCGGGACTGTATCCTACGAGCAGTACTTC
size: .; V: TRBV27; J: TRBJ2-3; D: .; CDR3: CASSPIRQAGVTDTQYF; DNA: TGTGCCAGCAGCCCCATACGACAGGCTGGCGTCACAGATACGCAGTATTTT
size: few; V: TRBV2; J: TRBJ2-3; D: .; CDR3: CASTPREDTPSTDTQYF; DNA: TGTGCCAGCACCCCGAGGGAGGACACACCAAGCACAGATACGCAGTATTTT
size: once; V: TRBV30; J: TRBJ2-1; D: TRBD2; CDR3: CAWGTGTSGRHEQFF; DNA: TGTGCCTGGGGCACCGGGACTAGCGGGAGGCATGAGCAGTTCTTC
size: .; V: TRBV25-1; J: TRBJ2-3; D: .; CDR3: CASSSPRGGTDTQYF; DNA: TGTGCCAGCAGTTCCCCCCGGGGAGGCACAGATACGCAGTATTTT
size: few; V: TRBV5-6; J: TRBJ2-1; D: TRBD1; CDR3: CASSLWGGTGDEQFF; DNA: TGTGCCAGCAGCTTGTGGGGGGGGACAGGGGATGAGCAGTTCTTC
size: .; V: TRBV20-1; J: TRBJ2-1; D: TRBD1; CDR3: CSARPGQQETQFF; DNA: TGCAGTGCTAGGCCGGGACAGCAAGAGACCCAGTTCTTC
size: few; V: TRBV2; J: TRBJ2-2; D: .; CDR3: CASRYTGELFF; DNA: TGTGCCAGCAGGTACACCGGGGAGCTGTTTTTT
size: .; V: TRBV12-3/TRBV12-4; J: TRBJ2-7; D: TRBD2; CDR3: CASSTAGTIDEQYF; DNA: TGTGCCAGCAGCACGGCCGGGACTATCGACGAGCAGTACTTC
size: .; V: TRBV4-1; J: TRBJ2-7; D: TRBD1; CDR3: CASSQAGEAGGRYEQYF; DNA: TGCGCCAGCAGCCAGGCTGGGGAGGCAGGGGGCAGGTACGAGCAGTACTTC
size: .; V: TRBV20-1; J: TRBJ2-1; D: TRBD2; CDR3: CSARDAGTSGMSDEQFF; DNA: TGCAGTGCTAGAGACGCCGGGACTAGCGGGATGTCGGATGAGCAGTTCTTC
size: .; V: TRBV3-1; J: TRBJ2-5; D: TRBD1; CDR3: CASSRNLGQGQETQYF; DNA: TGTGCCAGCAGCCGCAACCTAGGACAGGGGCAAGAGACCCAGTACTTC
size: .; V: TRBV12-3/TRBV12-4; J: TRBJ1-6; D: .; CDR3: CASRPTGSPLHF; DNA: TGTGCCAGCAGACCGACAGGCTCACCCCTCCACTTT
size: few; V: TRBV12-3/TRBV12-4; J: TRBJ2-5; D: .; CDR3: CASRDGGLGETQYF; DNA: TGTGCCAGCAGGGACGGGGGGCTCGGGGAGACCCAGTACTTC